The T cell receptor (beta chain) under discussion was sequenced for a study of T cells in Graves' hyperthyroidism and ophthalmopathy. RNA transcripts yielded amplified TCR beta CDR3 regions. TCR CDR3 regions were first amplified by RT-PCR with HTBI primers. TCRdb used MiXCR to reprocess the multiplex PCR reads, holding one entry per CDR3 protein. The profile shows 700,000 or so distinct CDR3 sequences, roughly 15% of them singletons. On this clonotype itself: Its specificity is not known.

Calling Graves' hyperthyroidism stable meant ophthalmopathy did not progress within 18 months. Fresh 10 ml peripheral blood yielded PBMCs. The study's findings and limits: Most clonotypes expanded in thyroid above 0.001 were likewise present in blood. The model forecast ophthalmopathy, anticipating it by a median roughly 6 months before onset.

Sequenced input: blood. The TCR was taken from a man younger than 30 with Graves' hyperthyroidism.

The CDR3 DNA sequence: TGTGCCTGGTCCGGGACAGGGGCACGTCAGCCCCAGCATTTT. It translates to CAWSGTGARQPQHF. V usage is TRBV30 and J usage is TRBJ1-5, with 10 bases aligning to TRBD1. V gave up 5 bases and J gave up 6 bases; unmatched junction bases: 7. The CDR3 consists of 14 residues. The germline V gene has CDR1 GTSNPN and CDR2 SVGIG (reference sequence).